What follows is one T cell receptor (beta chain) and its context. This entry is derived from a study of CD8 T cells in Susac syndrome. V lost 0 bases and J lost 1, with 12 bases in between. CDR1 is MGHRA, CDR2 YSYEKL, per germline. The CDR3 length is 16 residues. CD8+ and CD4+ blood T cells underwent TCR beta sequencing. Negative isolation yielded CD4+ and CD8+ T cells, and FACS enriched TEMRA cells. A quantity of about 0.45 to 1 ug RNA underwent reverse transcription using random hexamers. Amplification of TCR beta CDR3 was carried out by immunoSEQ multiplex PCR, which covered 54 Vbeta and 13 Jbeta segments. TCRdb reanalysed the immunoSEQ multiplex PCR reads using MiXCR and keeps one entry per CDR3 protein. The data show almost 450,000 distinct CDR3 sequences, 75% to 90% seen once.

The chain employs TRBV4-1 and TRBJ1-1; D perhaps matches TRBD1 (5 bases). The receptor comes from a human donor with multiple sclerosis. The sequencing input was CD8+ T cells from PBMCs. Here the CDR3 DNA reads TGCGCCAGCAGCCAAGAGGGCAGGGTCGGGAACACTGAAGCTTTCTTT. Translation gives CASSQEGRVGNTEAFF.